This T cell receptor (beta chain) was obtained from a study of shared clonotypes between healthy human individuals. Broader study findings: Among the subsets, naive ones generally showed larger estimated richness than memory ones.

Method: immunoSEQ multiplex PCR; TCRdb's copy keeps in-frame clones and lacks some. The sample has about 700,000 clones; under 80% are singletons. Germline V lookup: CDR1 MNHNY, CDR2 SVGAGI (reference sequence). With 9 bases clipped from V and 6 bases from J, the junction kept 14 bases outside the gene matches. The CDR3 sequence is 15 residues long. Worth noting for this clone: No antigen is known for it.

This rearrangement joins TRBV6-6 to TRBJ2-4; 7 bases fit TRBD2. The sample consisted of memory CD4+ T cells sorted from blood. Subset defined: CD45RA-negative fraction. The origin of this receptor is a woman younger than 45 in good health. The CDR3 sequence is CASSSAGDPGNIQYF. The DNA for the CDR3 is TGTGCCAGTTCTTCTGCGGGAGATCCAGGAAACATTCAGTACTTC.